What follows is one TCR beta chain and its context. Antigen: not known. Per germline, CDR1 MDHEN and CDR2 SYDVKM. V gave up 2 bases and J gave up 3 bases, with 11 bases separating them. The CDR3 loop spans 15 amino acids. Primers for the PCR totalled 60 Vbeta and 13 Jbeta. The data were produced by immunoSEQ multiplex PCR, yet TCRdb's version contains in-frame clones alone and is incomplete. Of 150,000 to 200,000 clones listed, 65% to 90% are singletons. The data were taken from a study of cytomegalovirus exposure and HLA in healthy donors. Study conclusions and caveats: Around 160 TCR beta chains were listed as cytomegalovirus-associated. Earlier analysis looked at TCR beta V segments, and most were productive about 87% or about 30% of the time. Clonal expansion, a later analysis showed, was greater in HLA-associated TCR beta chains than in equally common others.

Sequenced: PBMCs. The V gene is TRBV28, the J gene TRBJ1-3; D gene unclear. This TCR was recovered from a woman between 45 and 60 years old in good health and CMV-seronegative. The CDR3 spells CASSLIGVSGNTIYF. As DNA, the CDR3 is TGTGCCAGCAGTTTAATAGGAGTTAGTGGAAACACCATATATTTT.